A selection of T cell receptor beta chains follows, all from one sample in a study of control samples from healthy donors and cancer patients. Assay used: immunoSEQ multiplex PCR; TCRdb lists only in-frame clones, some missing. Of roughly 190,000 clones listed, 91% are singletons. Material: blood. All receptors derive from a woman aged 30 to 39 in good health. Each CDR3 is given with its conserved first and last residue. The D gene is left open where the match is weak. Clone size, where shown, is once, few, many, or a class for clones that have expanded.

D gene	V gene	clone size	J gene	CDR3 protein
TRBD1	TRBV23-1	.	TRBJ1-6	CASSQQGQVDYNSPLHF
TRBD1	TRBV7-9	.	TRBJ2-1	CASSLETGGEFF
TRBD1	TRBV6-5	.	TRBJ1-1	CASTRQGAGVGEAFF
.	TRBV18	.	TRBJ1-1	CASSPGGLGRNTEAFF
.	TRBV7-2	.	TRBJ1-5	CASSLGRRGDQPQHF
.	TRBV6-5	.	TRBJ1-5	CASSNDRNQPQHF
TRBD1	TRBV3-1/TRBV3-2	few	TRBJ1-1	CASSQLGTGGAQAFF
.	TRBV7-8	.	TRBJ2-6	CASSLYPSGANVLTF
.	TRBV6-2/TRBV6-3	.	TRBJ2-7	CASSYAGQGLYYEQYF
.	TRBV14	.	TRBJ2-3	CASSQGGDTQYF
.	TRBV19	.	TRBJ2-5	CASSMKRKETQYF
.	TRBV5-1	.	TRBJ2-5	CASSFGASLQETQYF
.	TRBV10-3	.	TRBJ2-2	CAIGSDGPNTGELFF